Each of the 30 T cell receptor beta chains below was sequenced from the same sample in a study of shared clonotypes between healthy human individuals. Data came from immunoSEQ multiplex PCR; TCRdb stores just in-frame clones and leaves some out. The data show 2 million or so clones, with 95% seen just once and 0.1% to 0.15% held by the top ten. Sequenced sample: naive CD4+ T cells sorted from blood. The subset denotes: CD45RA+ positively selected. The receptors were gathered from a man between 18 and 35 years old in good health.

This chain uses TRBV6-1 with TRBJ2-5, with a tentative D call TRBD1 (6 bases). V lost 4 bases to trimming and J lost 5 bases, with 17 bases between them. Germline lookup yields CDR1 MNHNS and CDR2 SASEGT. CDR3 length: 15 residues. The CDR3 nucleotides are TGTGCCAGCAGTGGTTTTATGTTGCAGGGGGAGACCCAGTACTTC. Its translation: CASSGFMLQGETQYF.

To note about this clone: Other DNA sequences from this sample encode an identical CDR3 as well. The chain combines TRBV29-1 with TRBJ2-7; perhaps TRBD1 as D (5 bases). Germline CDR1 is SQVTM and CDR2 is ANQGSEA. The ends were cut back, 5 bases at V and 3 bases at J, with 11 bases in the middle. The CDR3 totals 12 residues. The CDR3 is CSVRQGGYEQYF. The CDR3 DNA reads TGCAGCGTTCGGCAGGGCGGCTACGAGCAGTACTTC.

The chain combines TRBV28 with TRBJ2-7; TRBD1 might be the D (7 bases). V was shortened by 7 bases and J by 0 bases, with 16 bases between the two germline ends. Germline V gene data show CDR1 as MDHEN and CDR2 as SYDVKM. The length of the CDR3 is 15 residues. The CDR3 nucleotides are TGTGCCAGCACCGCGGGACAGCTTTTCTCCTACGAGCAGTACTTC. It codes for CASTAGQLFSYEQYF.

This clone showed up just once. The V call is TRBV6-5, the J call TRBJ2-3, with 10 bases that match TRBD2. Losses at the gene ends were 7 bases for V and 8 bases for J; bases not matched to a gene: 12. The length of the CDR3 is 15 residues. CDR1 MNHEY and CDR2 SVGAGI come from the germline V gene. In DNA, the CDR3 is TGTGCCAGCACTGCAGGAGCTAGCGGGAGCGGTACGCAGTATTTT. Protein sequence: CASTAGASGSGTQYF.

V usage is TRBV6-1 and J usage is TRBJ1-6; no reliable D call. Trimming took 1 base from V and 5 from J, leaving 9 bases between them. This CDR3 comprises 15 residues. The V gene's germline CDR1 is MNHNS and CDR2 SASEGT. The CDR3 reads CASSEGTPNNSPLHF. CDR3 coding DNA: TGTGCCAGCAGTGAAGGGACCCCAAATAATTCACCCCTCCACTTT.

The gene calls are TRBV6-5 and TRBJ2-2, with a weak D call TRBD1 (5 bases). The V gene lost 6 bases and the J gene lost 3 bases, with 11 bases spanning the gap. The CDR3 covers 14 residues. Germline lookup yields CDR1 MNHEY and CDR2 SVGAGI. The CDR3 coding sequence is TGTGCCAGCAGCAGGGCCCCCGACACCGGGGAGCTGTTTTTT. Encoded protein: CASSRAPDTGELFF.

The genes are TRBV28 and TRBJ1-1; D remains unclear. The CDR3 runs to 11 residues. CDR1 and CDR2 (germline): MDHEN, SYDVKM. V was shortened by 8 bases and J by 6 bases, with 10 bases between the two germline ends. CDR3 in DNA: TGTGCCAGCCAAAACCCGGCTGAAGCTTTCTTT. Residues: CASQNPAEAFF.

The chain has TRBV5-1 and TRBJ2-7, with D possibly matching TRBD1 (6 bases). There are 12 residues in the CDR3. Deletions cut 0 bases from V and 8 bases from J, with 9 bases between. Germline V CDR1 and CDR2: SGHRS, YFSETQ. The CDR3 DNA reads TGCGCCAGCAGCTTGGGACAGGAGCAGCAGTACTTC. This sequence encodes CASSLGQEQQYF.

The genes are TRBV7-2 and TRBJ2-1; D is perhaps TRBD1 (5 bases). Trimming stripped 4 bases from V and 0 bases from J, with 7 bases between. This CDR3 is built from 14 residues. Germline CDR1 and CDR2: SGHTA and FQGNSA. The CDR3 here is CASSSQGSYNEQFF. CDR3 nucleotides: TGTGCCAGCAGCTCCCAGGGCTCCTACAATGAGCAGTTCTTC. The full variable domain, rest sourced from reference TRBV7-2 and TRBJ2-1, is GAGVSQSPSNKVTEKGKDVELRCDPISGHTALYWYRQSLGQGLEFLIYFQGNSAPDKSGLPSDRFSAERTGGSVSTLTIQRTQQEDSAVYLCASSSQGSYNEQFFGPGTRLTVL.

This chain joins TRBV18 and TRBJ1-6, with D uncertain. The CDR3 runs 13 residues. Germline assignment: CDR1 KGHSH and CDR2 LQKENI. V lost 11 bases, J lost 10 bases, and 18 bases lay in between. DNA of the CDR3: TGTGCCGGCGGTGACGGACCAGCATCACCCCTCCACTTT. Amino acids: CAGGDGPASPLHF.

The V and J genes are TRBV19 and TRBJ2-3, with 12 bases identical to TRBD2. This CDR3 region has 15 residues. After removal of 4 bases from V and 3 bases from J, the junction contained 2 bases not matched to a gene. Germline lookup yields CDR1 LNHDA and CDR2 SQIVND (reference sequence). CDR3 nucleotides: TGTGCCAGTAGTACCGGACTAGCGGGAACAGATACGCAGTATTTT. As protein: CASSTGLAGTDTQYF.

The V and J genes are TRBV2 and TRBJ1-1, with D possibly TRBD1 on 6 matching bases. With 8 bases removed from V and 1 base from J, the gap between germline ends came to 11 bases. The CDR3 is 13 residues long. CDR1 SNHLY and CDR2 FYNNEI come from the germline V gene. In DNA, the CDR3 is TGTGCCAGCGGTGGACAGCCGAACACTGAAGCTTTCTTT. Protein sequence: CASGGQPNTEAFF.

As regards this clone: The sample has other DNA sequences that encode this CDR3 too. The chain joins TRBV30 to TRBJ1-5; D is unresolved. The V and J ends lost 0 bases and 3 bases respectively, with 6 bases between them. CDR1 is GTSNPN, CDR2 SVGIG, per germline (reference sequence). CDR3 length: 13 amino acids. CDR3 nucleotides: TGTGCCTGGAGTGTTACGGTCAATCAGCCCCAGCATTTT. This codes for CAWSVTVNQPQHF.

The chain couples TRBV6-6 to TRBJ1-3, with 8 positions matching TRBD1. CDR1 is MNHNY and CDR2 is SVGAGI in the germline V gene (reference sequence). V dropped 6 bases and J dropped 0; count of bases not matched to a gene: 4. CDR3 size: 15 residues. This CDR3 is CASSRQGNSGNTIYF. CDR3 nucleotide sequence: TGTGCCAGCAGCAGACAGGGGAACTCTGGAAACACCATATATTTT.

This clone turned up a few times. This chain uses TRBV6-1 with TRBJ2-7; D might be TRBD1 (5 bases). Per germline, CDR1 MNHNS and CDR2 SASEGT. Between the trimmed V and J ends, which lost 1 base and 3 bases, there was a span of 10 bases. This CDR3 contains 14 residues. In DNA form, the CDR3 reads TGTGCCAGCAGTGAAGACCCAGGGTTCTACGAGCAGTACTTC. It specifies CASSEDPGFYEQYF.

The chain employs TRBV21-1 and TRBJ2-7; the table's D call TRBD2 went unverified against the DNA. TRBV21-1 is an annotated pseudogene. This CDR3 has 14 amino acids. The CDR3 is CASSQLRDHYEQYF. The CDR3, as DNA: TGTGCCAGCTCCCAACTCCGGGATCACTACGAGCAGTACTTC.

The chain employs TRBV7-2 and TRBJ2-1, with 9 bases identical to TRBD2. J gave up 9 bases and V 5 bases, and 17 bases lay outside the gene matches. The CDR3 is made up of 17 amino acids. CDR1 and CDR2 (germline): SGHTA, FQGNSA. The CDR3 spells CASSPLASGKFFSEQFF. The CDR3 DNA reads TGTGCCAGCAGCCCCTTGGCTAGCGGGAAATTTTTTAGTGAGCAGTTCTTC.

The V call is TRBV2, the J call TRBJ1-3, with 7 bases lining up with TRBD1. V shed 7 bases, J shed 0 bases, and the junction held 6 bases outside the gene matches. This CDR3 has 15 amino acids. Germline-derived CDR1 and CDR2 are SNHLY and FYNNEI. CDR3 in DNA: TGTGCCAGCATTACCTACAGGGGCTCTGGAAACACCATATATTTT. This encodes CASITYRGSGNTIYF.

The J gene is TRBJ2-7, the V gene TRBV28; D not resolved. V was clipped by 7 bases and J by 3 bases, with 13 bases between them. The CDR3 is 13 amino acids. Germline loops: CDR1 MDHEN, CDR2 SYDVKM. The chain's CDR3 is CASTPPGVYEQYF. As DNA, the CDR3 is TGTGCCAGCACCCCCCCGGGCGTCTACGAGCAGTACTTC.

This chain joins TRBV7-2 and TRBJ1-1; 8 positions match TRBD1. CDR1 is SGHTA, CDR2 FQGNSA, per germline. V lost 5 bases and J lost 1; bases outside the gene matches: 9. The CDR3 spans 16 residues. CDR3: CASSKYSGGGNTEAFF. The DNA for the CDR3 is TGTGCCAGCAGCAAATATTCAGGGGGCGGGAACACTGAAGCTTTCTTT.

Many counts were recorded for this clone. The J gene is TRBJ1-5, the V gene TRBV14; D uncertain. Trimming removed 1 base at V and 3 bases at J, with 10 bases between. This CDR3 comprises 15 residues. Germline CDR1 SGHDN, CDR2 FVKESK. The CDR3 sequence is CASSQGGNNNQPQHF. In DNA form, the CDR3 reads TGTGCCAGCAGCCAAGGGGGAAACAACAATCAGCCCCAGCATTTT.

This chain links TRBV6-1 with TRBJ2-3; 12 nucleotides match TRBD2. Looked up from germline, CDR1 is MNHNS and CDR2 is SASEGT. The V segment lost 4 bases and the J segment 6 bases; nucleotides outside the gene matches: 5. The CDR3 length is 15 residues. The CDR3 DNA sequence: TGTGCCAGCAGTGCCAGACTAGCGGGGGCTGATACGCAGTATTTT. This gives the protein CASSARLAGADTQYF.

Turning to this clone: Additional DNA sequences in this sample encode the identical CDR3. The chain combines TRBV6-6 with TRBJ2-5; the D call may be TRBD1 or TRBD2 (5 bases each). The V gene lost 2 bases and the J gene lost 1 base, with 5 bases spanning the gap. Per germline, CDR1 MNHNY and CDR2 SVGAGI (reference sequence). The CDR3 totals 13 residues. The chain's CDR3 is CASSYGGQETQYF. The CDR3 coding sequence is TGTGCCAGCAGTTACGGGGGCCAAGAGACCCAGTACTTC.

V is TRBV30 and J is TRBJ2-7; TRBD1 is a possible D gene (6 bases). V was trimmed by 3 bases and J by 3 bases, leaving 12 bases between them. The CDR3 sequence is 13 residues long. Germline CDR1 reads GTSNPN; CDR2 reads SVGIG (reference sequence). The CDR3 DNA is TGTGCCTGGAGGGTCTTAGGGGGCTACGAGCAGTACTTC. It specifies CAWRVLGGYEQYF.

Concerning this clone itself: A much more abundant neighbour one base away suggests this may be a read error. The chain is built from TRBV20-1 and TRBJ1-2; TRBD1 is a possible D gene (6 bases). Germline CDR1 DFQATT, CDR2 SNEGSKA (reference sequence). The CDR3 contains 11 residues. The CDR3 DNA is TGCAGCCAGGAGGGGGACTATGGCTACACCTTC. Protein product: CSQEGDYGYTF.

This clone was picked up one time. This chain links TRBV4-3 with TRBJ1-4, with TRBD1 matching 11 bases. The CDR3 spans 18 residues. J was trimmed by 8 bases and V by 4 bases; bases with no gene match: 15. The germline CDR1 and CDR2 sequences are LGHNA and YSLEER. CDR3 nucleotides: TGCGCCAGCAGCCTGTCACCCCATGGACAGGGGGCGTACGAAAAACTGTTTTTT. This sequence encodes CASSLSPHGQGAYEKLFF.

The chain employs TRBV14 and TRBJ1-1; TRBD1 is a possible D gene (6 bases). The germline V gene encodes CDR1 SGHDN and CDR2 FVKESK. The V end was cut by 1 base, the J end by 3 bases, with 15 bases between. This CDR3 comprises 16 residues. The CDR3 is CASSQVGRGWDTEAFF. As DNA, the CDR3 is TGTGCCAGCAGCCAAGTTGGCAGGGGTTGGGACACTGAAGCTTTCTTT. The full variable domain, rest sourced from reference TRBV14 and TRBJ1-1, is EAGVTQFPSHSVIEKGQTVTLRCDPISGHDNLYWYRRVMGKEIKFLLHFVKESKQDESGMPNNRFLAERTGGTYSTLKVQPAELEDSGVYFCASSQVGRGWDTEAFFGQGTRLTVV.

This sequence joins TRBV27 and TRBJ2-7; D remains unclear. Germline CDR1 and CDR2: MNHEY and SMNVEV (reference sequence). V lost 5 bases and J 6 bases, leaving 8 bases between the germline ends. The CDR3 consists of 11 residues. CDR3 sequence reads: CASSTPGEQYF. CDR3 nucleotides: TGTGCCAGCAGTACCCCGGGCGAGCAGTACTTC.

In the case of this clone: A read error may account for a junction end that differs from germline. This sample also contains other DNA sequences that code for the same CDR3. The chain links TRBV7-7 to TRBJ2-3, with D perhaps TRBD2 (6 bases). CDR1 is SSHAT, CDR2 FNYEAQ, per germline (reference sequence). This CDR3 is built from 15 residues. CDR3 sequence reads: CASSLGSGSTDTQYF. The CDR3, as DNA: TGTGCTAGCAGCTTAGGGAGCGGGAGCACAGATACGCAGTATTTT.

This chain uses TRBV4-3 with TRBJ1-1; D not certain. The CDR3 covers 15 residues. Germline CDR1 is LGHNA and CDR2 is YSLEER. Trimming left V 1 base short and J 4 bases short, with 13 bases between. The CDR3 loop reads CASSQGRVSSTEAFF. The CDR3 DNA sequence: TGCGCCAGCAGCCAAGGGAGGGTGTCGAGCACTGAAGCTTTCTTT.